This TCR beta chain was documented in a study of blood T cells in healthy people across ages. It was with a sample-barcoded 5' primer and a J-beta primer mix that a second PCR of roughly 7 to 12 cycles was run. Every cDNA molecule carried a tag from a template-switch adaptor bearing 12 random nucleotides. Via MiXCR, TCRdb re-called the 5' RACE reads, giving one row per CDR3 protein. The sample has approximately 1,100,000 distinct CDR3 sequences; around 45% are singletons. V gave up 0 bases and J gave up 7 bases; unmatched junction bases: 9. The CDR3 totals 15 residues. Germline V gene sequence: CDR1 SGHDT, CDR2 YYEEEE.

The sequence came from a woman aged 55-75 years in good health. Sequenced input: blood. The chain combines TRBV5-6 with TRBJ2-7; 8 nucleotides line up with TRBD2. CDR3 region: CASSLAVREEGEQYF. The CDR3 coding sequence is TGTGCCAGCAGCTTGGCCGTGCGGGAGGAGGGTGAGCAGTACTTC.